The clone carrying this T cell receptor (beta chain) was seen only a few times. This sample stems from a study of OX40 agonist ivuxolimab in advanced cancers. Study-level information: Among those enrolled, mean age was about 62 years (range about 23 to 79) and about 79% were male.

The table came from immunoSEQ multiplex PCR; TCRdb's copy has only in-frame clones and leaves some out. This sample has around 76,000 clones, with approximately 86% found just once. Autoimmune disease history or systemic immunosuppression excluded patients. The CDR3 length is 14 residues. Germline V gene lookup returns CDR1 SGHDN and CDR2 FVKESK. V was clipped by 5 bases and J by 1 base, with 11 bases between them. The chain recombines TRBV14 with TRBJ2-5, with D unresolved. The source is an adult with an advanced solid tumor such as melanoma, head and neck, liver or kidney cancer. The sequences come from CD4+ or CD8+ T cells sorted from blood, collected in a trial of the OX40 agonist ivuxolimab. The CDR3 protein is CASSSDGGQETQYF. The CDR3 DNA is TGTGCCAGCAGCTCGGACGGTGGCCAAGAGACCCAGTACTTC.